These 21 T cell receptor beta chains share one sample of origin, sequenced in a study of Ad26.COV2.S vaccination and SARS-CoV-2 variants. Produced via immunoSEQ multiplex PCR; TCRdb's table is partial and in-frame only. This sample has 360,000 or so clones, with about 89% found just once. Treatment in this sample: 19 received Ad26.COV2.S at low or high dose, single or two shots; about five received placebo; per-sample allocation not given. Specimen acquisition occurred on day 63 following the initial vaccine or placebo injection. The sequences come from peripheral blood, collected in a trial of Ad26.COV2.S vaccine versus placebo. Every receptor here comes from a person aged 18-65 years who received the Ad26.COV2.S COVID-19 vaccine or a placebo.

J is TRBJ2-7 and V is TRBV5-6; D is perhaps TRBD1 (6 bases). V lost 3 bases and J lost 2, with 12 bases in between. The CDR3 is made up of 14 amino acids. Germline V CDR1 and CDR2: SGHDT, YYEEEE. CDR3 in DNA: TGTGCCAGCAGCTATGGGACACATACCTACGAGCAGTACTTC. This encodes CASSYGTHTYEQYF.

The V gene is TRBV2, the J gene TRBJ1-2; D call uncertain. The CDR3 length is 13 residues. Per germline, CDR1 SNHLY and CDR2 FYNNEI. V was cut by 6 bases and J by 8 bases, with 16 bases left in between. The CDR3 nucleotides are TGTGCCAGCAGCGCAGCCCTCCACGAGGGCTACACCTTC. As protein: CASSAALHEGYTF.

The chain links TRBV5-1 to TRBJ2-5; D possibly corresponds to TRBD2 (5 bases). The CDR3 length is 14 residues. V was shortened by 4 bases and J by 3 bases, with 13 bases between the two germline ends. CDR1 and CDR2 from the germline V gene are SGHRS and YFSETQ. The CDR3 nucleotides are TGCGCCAGCAGCGGAGGCGCGGCGGAAGAGACCCAGTACTTC. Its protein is CASSGGAAEETQYF.

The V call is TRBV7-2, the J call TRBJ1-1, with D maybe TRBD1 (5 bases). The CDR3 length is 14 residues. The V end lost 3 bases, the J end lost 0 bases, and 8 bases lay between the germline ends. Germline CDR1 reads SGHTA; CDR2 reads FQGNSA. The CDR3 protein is CASSLGQMNTEAFF. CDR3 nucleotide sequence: TGTGCCAGCAGCTTGGGGCAGATGAACACTGAAGCTTTCTTT.

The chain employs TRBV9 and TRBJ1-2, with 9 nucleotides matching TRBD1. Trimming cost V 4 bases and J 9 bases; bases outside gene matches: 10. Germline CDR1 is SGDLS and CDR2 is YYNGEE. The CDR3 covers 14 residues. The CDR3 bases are TGTGCCAGCAGCAGCCCCGACAGGGGGACTCGCTACACCTTC. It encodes CASSSPDRGTRYTF.

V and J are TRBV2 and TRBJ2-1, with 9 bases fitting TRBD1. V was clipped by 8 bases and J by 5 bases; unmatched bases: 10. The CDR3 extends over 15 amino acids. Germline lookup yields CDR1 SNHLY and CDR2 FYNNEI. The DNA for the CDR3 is TGTGCCAGCGAACTTCCGGGACAGGGAAACAATGAGCAGTTCTTC. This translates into CASELPGQGNNEQFF.

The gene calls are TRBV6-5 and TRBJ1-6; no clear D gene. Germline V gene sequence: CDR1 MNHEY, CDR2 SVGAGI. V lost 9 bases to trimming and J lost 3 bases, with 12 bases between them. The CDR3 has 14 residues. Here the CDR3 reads CASTLRRYNSPLHF. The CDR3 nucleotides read TGTGCCAGTACCCTAAGGCGCTATAATTCACCCCTCCACTTT.

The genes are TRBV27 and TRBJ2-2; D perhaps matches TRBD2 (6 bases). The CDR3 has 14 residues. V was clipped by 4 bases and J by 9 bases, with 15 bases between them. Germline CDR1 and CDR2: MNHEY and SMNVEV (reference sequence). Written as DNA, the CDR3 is TGTGCCAGCAGTTACCCCGGGGGTCATCGGGAGCTGTTTTTT. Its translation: CASSYPGGHRELFF.

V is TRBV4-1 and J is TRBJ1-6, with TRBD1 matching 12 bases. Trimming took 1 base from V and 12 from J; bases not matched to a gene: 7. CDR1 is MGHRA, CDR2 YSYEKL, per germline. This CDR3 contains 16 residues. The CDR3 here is CASSQGGGQGAKPLHF. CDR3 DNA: TGCGCCAGCAGCCAAGGTGGGGGACAGGGGGCGAAACCCCTCCACTTT.

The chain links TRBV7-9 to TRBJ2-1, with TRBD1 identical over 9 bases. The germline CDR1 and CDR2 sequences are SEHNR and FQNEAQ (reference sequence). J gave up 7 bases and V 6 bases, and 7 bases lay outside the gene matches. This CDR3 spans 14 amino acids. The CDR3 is CASRGGQGENEQFF. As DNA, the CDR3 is TGTGCCAGCAGGGGGGGACAGGGAGAAAATGAGCAGTTCTTC.

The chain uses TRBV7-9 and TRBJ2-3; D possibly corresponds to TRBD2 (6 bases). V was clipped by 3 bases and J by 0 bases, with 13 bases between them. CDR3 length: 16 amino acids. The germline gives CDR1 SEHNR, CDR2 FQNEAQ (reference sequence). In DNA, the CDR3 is TGTGCCAGCAGCTTGAGTGCGGCGGGGAGCACAGATACGCAGTATTTT. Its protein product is CASSLSAAGSTDTQYF.

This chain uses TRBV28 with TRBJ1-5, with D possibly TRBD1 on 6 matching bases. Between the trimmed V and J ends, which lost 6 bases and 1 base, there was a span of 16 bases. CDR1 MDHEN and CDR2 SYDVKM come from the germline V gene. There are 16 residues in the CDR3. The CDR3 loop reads CASRETGTMSNQPQHF. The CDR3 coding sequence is TGTGCCAGCAGGGAAACAGGGACAATGAGCAATCAGCCCCAGCATTTT.

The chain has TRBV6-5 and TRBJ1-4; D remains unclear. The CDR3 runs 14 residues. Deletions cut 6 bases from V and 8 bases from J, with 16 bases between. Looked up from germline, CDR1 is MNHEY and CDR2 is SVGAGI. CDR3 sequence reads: CASSTGPPLEKLFF. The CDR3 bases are TGTGCCAGCAGCACCGGCCCGCCTTTAGAAAAACTGTTTTTT.

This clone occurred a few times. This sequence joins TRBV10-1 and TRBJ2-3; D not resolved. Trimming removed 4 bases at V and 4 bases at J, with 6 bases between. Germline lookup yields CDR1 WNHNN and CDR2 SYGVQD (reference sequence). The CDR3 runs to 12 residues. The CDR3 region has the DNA TGCGCCAGCAGTGTATGCGCAGATACGCAGTATTTT. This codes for CASSVCADTQYF.

In DNA form, the CDR3 reads TGTGCCAGCAGACCGGGACAGGAGTCCATCTATGAGCAGTTCTTC. Protein product: CASRPGQESIYEQFF. The V gene is TRBV27, the J gene TRBJ2-1; 8 bases fit TRBD1. CDR1 MNHEY and CDR2 SMNVEV come from the germline V gene (reference sequence). The CDR3 is 15 amino acids. V lost 6 bases, J lost 8 bases, and 12 bases stayed unmatched.

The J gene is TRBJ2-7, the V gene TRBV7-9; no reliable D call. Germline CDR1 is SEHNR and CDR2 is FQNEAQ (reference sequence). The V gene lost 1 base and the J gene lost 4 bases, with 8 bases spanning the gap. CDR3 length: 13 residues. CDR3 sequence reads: CASSLVPIYEQYF. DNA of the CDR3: TGTGCCAGCAGCTTAGTTCCGATTTACGAGCAGTACTTC.

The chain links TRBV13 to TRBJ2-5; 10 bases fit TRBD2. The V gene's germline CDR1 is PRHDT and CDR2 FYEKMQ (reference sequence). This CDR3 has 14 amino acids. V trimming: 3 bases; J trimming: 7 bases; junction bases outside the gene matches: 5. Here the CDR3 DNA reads TGTGCCAGCAGCTTTAGGACTAGCGGACCGACCCAGTACTTC. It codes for CASSFRTSGPTQYF. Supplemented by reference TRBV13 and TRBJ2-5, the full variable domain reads AAGVIQSPRHLIKEKRETATLKCYPIPRHDTVYWYQQGPGQDPQFLISFYEKMQSDKGSIPDRFSAQQFSDYHSELNMSSLELGDSALYFCASSFRTSGPTQYFGPGTRLLVL.

CDR3 sequence (DNA): TGTGCCAGCAGACGCCGGAGTACTAGCGGGTTTGGCCACGAGCAGTACTTC. Protein: CASRRRSTSGFGHEQYF. The V and J genes are TRBV11-3 and TRBJ2-7; 9 bases are a match to TRBD2. The CDR3 consists of 17 residues. Germline values: CDR1 SGHNT, CDR2 YENEEA. V trimming: 6 bases; J trimming: 5 bases; junction bases outside the gene matches: 17.

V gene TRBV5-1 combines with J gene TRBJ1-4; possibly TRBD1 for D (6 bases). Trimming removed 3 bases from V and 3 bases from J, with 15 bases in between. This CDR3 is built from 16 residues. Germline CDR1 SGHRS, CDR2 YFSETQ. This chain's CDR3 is CASSSGQFVANEKLFF. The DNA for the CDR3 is TGCGCCAGCAGCTCCGGACAGTTCGTGGCTAATGAAAAACTGTTTTTT.

The CDR3 DNA reads as TGTGCCTGTGGGGGGAAAGAGACCCAGTACTTC. This encodes CACGGKETQYF. The chain uses TRBV19 and TRBJ2-5; perhaps TRBD2 as D (6 bases). The CDR3 consists of 11 residues. CDR1 LNHDA and CDR2 SQIVND come from the germline V gene (reference sequence). The germline V and J ends were trimmed by 11 bases and 3 bases, with 10 bases remaining between them.

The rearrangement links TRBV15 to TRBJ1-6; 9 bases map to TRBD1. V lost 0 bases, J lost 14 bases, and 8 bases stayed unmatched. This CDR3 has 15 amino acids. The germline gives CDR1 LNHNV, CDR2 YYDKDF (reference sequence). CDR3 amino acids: CATSRDQTGGKSLHF. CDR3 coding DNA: TGTGCCACCAGCAGAGATCAGACAGGGGGAAAGTCCCTCCACTTT.